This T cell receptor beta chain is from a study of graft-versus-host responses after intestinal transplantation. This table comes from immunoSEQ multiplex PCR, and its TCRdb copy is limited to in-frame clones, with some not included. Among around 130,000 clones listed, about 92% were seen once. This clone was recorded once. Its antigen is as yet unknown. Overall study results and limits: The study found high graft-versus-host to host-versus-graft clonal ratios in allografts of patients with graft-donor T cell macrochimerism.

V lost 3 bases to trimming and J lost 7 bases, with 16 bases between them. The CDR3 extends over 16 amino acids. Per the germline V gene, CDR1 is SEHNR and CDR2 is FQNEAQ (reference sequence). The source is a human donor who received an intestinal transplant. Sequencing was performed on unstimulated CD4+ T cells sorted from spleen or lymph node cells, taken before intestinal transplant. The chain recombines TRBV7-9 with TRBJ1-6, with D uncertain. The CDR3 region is CASSFGGYSWNSPLHF. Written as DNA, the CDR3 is TGTGCCAGCAGCTTTGGAGGGTATAGTTGGAATTCACCCCTCCACTTT.